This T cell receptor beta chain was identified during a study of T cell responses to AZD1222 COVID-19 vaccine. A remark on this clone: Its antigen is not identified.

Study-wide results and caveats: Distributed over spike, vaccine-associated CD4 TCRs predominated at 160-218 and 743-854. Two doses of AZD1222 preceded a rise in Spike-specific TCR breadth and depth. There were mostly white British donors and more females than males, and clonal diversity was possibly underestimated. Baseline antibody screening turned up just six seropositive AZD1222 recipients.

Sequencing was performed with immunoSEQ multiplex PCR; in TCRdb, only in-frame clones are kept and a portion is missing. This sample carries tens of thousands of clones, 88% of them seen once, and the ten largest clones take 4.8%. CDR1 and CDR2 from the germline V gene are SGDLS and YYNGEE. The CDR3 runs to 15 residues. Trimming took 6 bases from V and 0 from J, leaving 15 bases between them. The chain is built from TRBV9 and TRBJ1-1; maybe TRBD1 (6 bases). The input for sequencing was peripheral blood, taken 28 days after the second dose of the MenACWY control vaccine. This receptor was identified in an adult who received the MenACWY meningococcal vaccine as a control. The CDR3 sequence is CASILTGPLNTEAFF. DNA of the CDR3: TGTGCCAGCATTTTGACAGGTCCCCTGAACACTGAAGCTTTCTTT.